The 2 T cell receptor beta chains below all came from one sample that was sequenced in a study of PD-L1 blockade in urothelial cancer. Sequencing was performed with immunoSEQ multiplex PCR; in TCRdb, only in-frame clones are kept and a portion is missing. Here the sample spans tens of thousands of clones, just over 90% being singletons. Indicated time point: pretreatment peripheral blood. The starting material was PBMCs, obtained around atezolizumab (anti-PD-L1) treatment. All receptors come from an older woman with urothelial cancer.

The J gene is TRBJ1-5, the V gene TRBV4-1, with 7 bases lining up with TRBD1. Unmatched junction bases numbered 6, after V lost 1 base and J lost 3 bases. Germline V lookup: CDR1 MGHRA, CDR2 YSYEKL. The CDR3 sequence is 16 residues long. The DNA for the CDR3 is TGCGCCAGCAGCCAAGCTAGGGACAGTCCCAATCAGCCCCAGCATTTT. Protein sequence: CASSQARDSPNQPQHF.

This chain links TRBV9 with TRBJ2-7; TRBD1 is a possible D gene (6 bases). V was shortened by 0 bases and J by 6 bases, with 22 bases between the two germline ends. The germline V gene has CDR1 SGDLS and CDR2 YYNGEE. This CDR3 region has 17 residues. The CDR3 DNA sequence: TGTGCCAGCAGCGTAGCTGGGCTAGGGGGTATTTTTGGCGAGCAGTACTTC. Encoded protein: CASSVAGLGGIFGEQYF.